In this sample, the clone carrying this TCR beta chain turned up a few times. The gene names given are mouse names. The observed sequence ends 3 residues before the CDR3 terminus, with the missing tail filled in from the germline J gene. This specimen includes other DNA sequences encoding the same CDR3. Germline V lookup: CDR1 NSQYPW, CDR2 LRSPGD (reference sequence). The CDR3 runs to 15 residues. The V and J ends lost 0 bases and 4 bases respectively, with 7 bases between them. Pooled cells of cutaneous lymph node origin were sorted on CD4, CD8alpha, NKG2D, NKG2ACE and other markers. This sample is drawn from a study of CD8+ T cells in alopecia areata. Sequencing relied on a cDNA template that was reverse transcribed from extracted RNA. The protocol was immunoSEQ multiplex PCR, while the TCRdb copy is restricted to in-frame clones and leaves out a portion. This repertoire lists about 270,000 clones without singletons; 0.9% to 1.5% sits in the top ten.

This receptor was obtained from a C3H/HeJ mouse with alopecia areata. The strain bears MHC haplotype H2-k. The rearrangement joins TRBV1 to TRBJ1-6, with D perhaps matching TRBD1 (5 bases). TRBJ1-6 is given ORF status, its function remaining uncertain. Input material: CD4+ T cells sorted from a lymph node. The CDR3 loop reads CTCSADGGYNSPLYF. CDR3 bases read: TGCACCTGCAGTGCAGATGGGGGGTATAATTCGCCC.